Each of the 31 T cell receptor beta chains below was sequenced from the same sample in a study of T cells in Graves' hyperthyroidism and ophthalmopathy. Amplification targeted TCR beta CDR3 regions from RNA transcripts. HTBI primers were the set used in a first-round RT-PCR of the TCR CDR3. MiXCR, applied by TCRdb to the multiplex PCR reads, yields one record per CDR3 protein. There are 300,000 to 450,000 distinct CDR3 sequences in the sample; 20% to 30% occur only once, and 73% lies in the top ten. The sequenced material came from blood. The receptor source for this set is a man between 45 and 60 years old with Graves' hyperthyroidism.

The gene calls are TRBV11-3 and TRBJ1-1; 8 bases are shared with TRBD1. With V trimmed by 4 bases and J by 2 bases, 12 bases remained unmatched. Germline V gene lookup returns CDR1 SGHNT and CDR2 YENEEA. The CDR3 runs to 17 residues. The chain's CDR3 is CASSSPSSGTGNTEAFF. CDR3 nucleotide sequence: TGTGCCAGCAGCTCGCCGAGCTCGGGGACAGGCAACACTGAAGCTTTCTTT.

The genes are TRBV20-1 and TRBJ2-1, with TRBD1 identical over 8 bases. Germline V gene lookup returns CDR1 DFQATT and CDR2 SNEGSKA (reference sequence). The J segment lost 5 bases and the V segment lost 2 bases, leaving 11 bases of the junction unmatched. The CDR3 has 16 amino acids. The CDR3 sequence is CSARIEGDRLNNEQFF. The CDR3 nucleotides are TGCAGTGCTAGAATAGAGGGGGACAGGCTTAACAATGAGCAGTTCTTC.

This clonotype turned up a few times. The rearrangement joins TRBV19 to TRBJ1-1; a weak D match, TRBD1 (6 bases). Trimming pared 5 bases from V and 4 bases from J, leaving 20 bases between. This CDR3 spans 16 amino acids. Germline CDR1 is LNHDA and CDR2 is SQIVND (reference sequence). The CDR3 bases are TGTGCCAGTAGTTCCCGCCTTAGACAGGAATCCACTGAAGCTTTCTTT. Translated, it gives CASSSRLRQESTEAFF.

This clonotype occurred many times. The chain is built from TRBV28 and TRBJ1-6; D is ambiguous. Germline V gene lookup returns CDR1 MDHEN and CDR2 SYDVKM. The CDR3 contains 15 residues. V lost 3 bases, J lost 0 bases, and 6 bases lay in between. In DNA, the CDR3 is TGTGCCAGCAGTTTGTCCGGCTCCTATAATTCACCCCTCCACTTT. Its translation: CASSLSGSYNSPLHF.

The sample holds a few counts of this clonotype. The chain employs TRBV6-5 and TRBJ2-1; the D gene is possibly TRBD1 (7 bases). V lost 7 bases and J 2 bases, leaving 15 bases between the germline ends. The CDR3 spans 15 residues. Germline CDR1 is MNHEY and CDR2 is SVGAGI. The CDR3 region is CASTHTGEAYNEQFF. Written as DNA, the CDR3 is TGTGCCAGCACACACACAGGGGAGGCCTACAATGAGCAGTTCTTC.

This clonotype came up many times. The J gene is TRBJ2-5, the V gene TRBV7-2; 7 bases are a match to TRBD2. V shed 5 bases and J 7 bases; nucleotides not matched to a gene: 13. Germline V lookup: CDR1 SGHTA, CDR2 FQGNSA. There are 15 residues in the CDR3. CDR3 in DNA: TGTGCCAGCAGCAAAAACACCGGGACTAAAGGGACCCAGTACTTC. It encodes CASSKNTGTKGTQYF. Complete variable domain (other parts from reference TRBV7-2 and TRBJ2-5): GAGVSQSPSNKVTEKGKDVELRCDPISGHTALYWYRQSLGQGLEFLIYFQGNSAPDKSGLPSDRFSAERTGGSVSTLTIQRTQQEDSAVYLCASSKNTGTKGTQYFGPGTRLLVL.

Written as DNA, the CDR3 is TGTGCCAGCAGCTTAGCGGTCCGATTCTACGAGCAGTACTTC. As protein: CASSLAVRFYEQYF. The chain couples TRBV7-2 to TRBJ2-7; no clear D gene. This CDR3 is 14 amino acids long. The V gene's germline CDR1 is SGHTA and CDR2 FQGNSA. V lost 0 bases and J lost 3, with 9 bases in between.

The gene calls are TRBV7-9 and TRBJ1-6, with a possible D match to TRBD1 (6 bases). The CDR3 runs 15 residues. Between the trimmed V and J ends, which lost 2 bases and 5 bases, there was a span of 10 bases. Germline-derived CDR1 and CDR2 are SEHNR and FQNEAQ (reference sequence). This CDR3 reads CASSLTGHNNSPLHF. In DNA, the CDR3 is TGTGCCAGCAGCTTAACGGGACACAATAATTCACCCCTCCACTTT.

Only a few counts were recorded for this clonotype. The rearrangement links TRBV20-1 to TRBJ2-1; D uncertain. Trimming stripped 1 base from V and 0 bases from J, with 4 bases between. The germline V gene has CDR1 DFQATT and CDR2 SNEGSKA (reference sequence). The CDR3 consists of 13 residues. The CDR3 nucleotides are TGCAGTGCTAGAGCGGACTCCTACAATGAGCAGTTCTTC. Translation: CSARADSYNEQFF.

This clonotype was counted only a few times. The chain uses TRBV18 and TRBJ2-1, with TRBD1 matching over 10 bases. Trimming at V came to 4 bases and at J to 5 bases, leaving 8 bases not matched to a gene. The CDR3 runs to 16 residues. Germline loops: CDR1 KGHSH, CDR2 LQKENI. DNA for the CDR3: TGTGCCAGCTCACGACAGGGGGCTCTTGGCGACAATGAGCAGTTCTTC. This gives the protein CASSRQGALGDNEQFF. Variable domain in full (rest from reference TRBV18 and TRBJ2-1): NAGVMQNPRHLVRRRGQEARLRCSPMKGHSHVYWYRQLPEEGLKFMVYLQKENIIDESGMPKERFSAEFPKEGPSILRIQQVVRGDSAAYFCASSRQGALGDNEQFFGPGTRLTVL.

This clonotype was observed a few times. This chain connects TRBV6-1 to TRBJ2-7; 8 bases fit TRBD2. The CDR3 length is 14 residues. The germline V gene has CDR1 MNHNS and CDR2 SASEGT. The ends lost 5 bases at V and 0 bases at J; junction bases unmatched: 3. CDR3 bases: TGTGCCAGCAGTTCGCGGGAGGACTCCTACGAGCAGTACTTC. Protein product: CASSSREDSYEQYF.

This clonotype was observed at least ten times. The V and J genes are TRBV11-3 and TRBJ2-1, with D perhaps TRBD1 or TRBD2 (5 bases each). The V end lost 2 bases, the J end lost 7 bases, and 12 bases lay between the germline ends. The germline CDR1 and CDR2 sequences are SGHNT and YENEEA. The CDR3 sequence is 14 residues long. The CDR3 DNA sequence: TGTGCCAGCAGCTTAAGTCCCAGGGAGAATGAGCAGTTCTTC. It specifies CASSLSPRENEQFF.

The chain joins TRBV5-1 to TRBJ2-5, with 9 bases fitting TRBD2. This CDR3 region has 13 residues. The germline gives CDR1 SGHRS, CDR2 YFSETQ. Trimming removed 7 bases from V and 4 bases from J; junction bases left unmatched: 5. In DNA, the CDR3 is TGCGCCAGCCAGCGGGGGGACCCAGAGACCCAGTACTTC. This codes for CASQRGDPETQYF.

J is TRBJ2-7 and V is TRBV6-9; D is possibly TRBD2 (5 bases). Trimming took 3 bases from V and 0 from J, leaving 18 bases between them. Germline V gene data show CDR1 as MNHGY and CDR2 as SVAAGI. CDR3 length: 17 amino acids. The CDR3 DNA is TGTGCCAGCAGTTACCGATCATTGACCGGGATCTCCTACGAGCAGTACTTC. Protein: CASSYRSLTGISYEQYF.

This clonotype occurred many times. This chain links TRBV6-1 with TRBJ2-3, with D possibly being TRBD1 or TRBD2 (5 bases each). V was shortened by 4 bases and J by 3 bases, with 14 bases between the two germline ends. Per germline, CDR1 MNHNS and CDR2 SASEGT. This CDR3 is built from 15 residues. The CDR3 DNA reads TGTGCCAGCAGTGCCCGATCCTGGGGGACAGATACGCAGTATTTT. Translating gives CASSARSWGTDTQYF.

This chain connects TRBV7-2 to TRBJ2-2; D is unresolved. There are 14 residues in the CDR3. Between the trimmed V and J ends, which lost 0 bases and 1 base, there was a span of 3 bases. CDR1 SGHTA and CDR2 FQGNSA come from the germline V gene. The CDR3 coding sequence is TGTGCCAGCAGCTTAGCTTGGAACACCGGGGAGCTGTTTTTT. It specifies CASSLAWNTGELFF.

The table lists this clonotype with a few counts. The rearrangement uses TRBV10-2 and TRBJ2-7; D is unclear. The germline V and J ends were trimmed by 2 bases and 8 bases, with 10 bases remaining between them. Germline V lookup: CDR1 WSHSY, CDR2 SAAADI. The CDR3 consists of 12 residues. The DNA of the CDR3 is TGCGCCAGCAGTGAGACCGATCTTCAGCAGTACTTC. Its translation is CASSETDLQQYF.

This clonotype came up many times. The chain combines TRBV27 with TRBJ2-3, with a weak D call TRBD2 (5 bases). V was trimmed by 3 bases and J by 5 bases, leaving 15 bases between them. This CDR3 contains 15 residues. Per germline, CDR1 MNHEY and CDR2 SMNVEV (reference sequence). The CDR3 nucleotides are TGTGCCAGCAGTTTGTCATCCGGAGGTCAAGATACGCAGTATTTT. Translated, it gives CASSLSSGGQDTQYF.

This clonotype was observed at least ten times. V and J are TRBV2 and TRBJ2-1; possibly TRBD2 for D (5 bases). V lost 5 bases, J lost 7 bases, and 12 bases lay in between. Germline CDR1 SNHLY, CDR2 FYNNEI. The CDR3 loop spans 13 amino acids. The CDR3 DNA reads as TGTGCCAGCAGTACTCTAGCTAGGAATGAGCAGTTCTTC. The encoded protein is CASSTLARNEQFF.

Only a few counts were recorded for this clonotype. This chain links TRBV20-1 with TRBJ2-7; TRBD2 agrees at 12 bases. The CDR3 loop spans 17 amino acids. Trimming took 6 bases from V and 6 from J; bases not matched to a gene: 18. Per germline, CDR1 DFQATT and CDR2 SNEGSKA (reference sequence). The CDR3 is CSANTLAGGPSGFEQYF. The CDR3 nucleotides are TGCAGTGCGAACACCCTAGCGGGAGGGCCCTCGGGATTCGAGCAGTACTTC.

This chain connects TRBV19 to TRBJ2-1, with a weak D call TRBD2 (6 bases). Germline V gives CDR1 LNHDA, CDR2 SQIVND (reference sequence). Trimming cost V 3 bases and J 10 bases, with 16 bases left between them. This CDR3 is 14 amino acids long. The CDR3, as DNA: TGTGCCAGTAGTATTTCGGGAGTTCGAGGCGAGCAGTTCTTC. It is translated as CASSISGVRGEQFF.

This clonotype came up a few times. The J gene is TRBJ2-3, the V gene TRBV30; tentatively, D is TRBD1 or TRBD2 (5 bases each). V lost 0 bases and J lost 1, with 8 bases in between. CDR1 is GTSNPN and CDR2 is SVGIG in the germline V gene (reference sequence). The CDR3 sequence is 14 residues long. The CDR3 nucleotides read TGTGCCTGGAGTGTACGGGGCGGCACAGATACGCAGTATTTT. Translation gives CAWSVRGGTDTQYF. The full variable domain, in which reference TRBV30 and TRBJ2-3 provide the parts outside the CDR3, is SQTIHQWPATLVQPVGSPLSLECTVEGTSNPNLYWYRQAAGRGLQLLFYSVGIGQISSEVPQNLSASRPQDRQFILSSKKLLLSDSGFYLCAWSVRGGTDTQYFGPGTRLTVL.

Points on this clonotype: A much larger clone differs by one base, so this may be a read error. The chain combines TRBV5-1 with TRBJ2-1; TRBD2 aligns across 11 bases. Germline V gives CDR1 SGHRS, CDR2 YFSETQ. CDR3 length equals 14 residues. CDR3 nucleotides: TGCGCCAGCAGACTAGCGGGAGACTACAATGATCAGTTCTTC. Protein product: CASRLAGDYNDQFF. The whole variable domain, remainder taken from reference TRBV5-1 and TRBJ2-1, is KAGVTQTPRYLIKTRGQQVTLSCSPISGHRSVSWYQQTPGQGLQFLFEYFSETQRNKGNFPGRFSGRQFSNSRSEMNVSTLELGDSALYLCASRLAGDYNDQFFGPGTRLTVL.

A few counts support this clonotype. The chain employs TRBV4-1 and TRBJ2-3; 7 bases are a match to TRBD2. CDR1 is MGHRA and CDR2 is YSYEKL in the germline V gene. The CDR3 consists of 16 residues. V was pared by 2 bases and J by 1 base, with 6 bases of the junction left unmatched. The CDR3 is CASSQLTSGGTDTQYF. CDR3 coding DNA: TGCGCCAGCAGCCAACTCACCAGCGGGGGCACAGATACGCAGTATTTT.

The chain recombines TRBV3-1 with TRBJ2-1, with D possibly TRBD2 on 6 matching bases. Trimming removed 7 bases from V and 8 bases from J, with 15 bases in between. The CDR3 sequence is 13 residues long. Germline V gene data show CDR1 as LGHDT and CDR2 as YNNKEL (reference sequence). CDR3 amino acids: CASMAAGLDEQFF. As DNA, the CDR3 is TGTGCCAGCATGGCCGCGGGACTCGATGAGCAGTTCTTC.

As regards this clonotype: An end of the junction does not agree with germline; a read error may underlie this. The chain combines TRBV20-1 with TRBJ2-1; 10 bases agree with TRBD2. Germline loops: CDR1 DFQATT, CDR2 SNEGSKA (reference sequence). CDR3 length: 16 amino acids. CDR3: CSALSGRAGAYNKQFF. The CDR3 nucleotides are TGCAGTGCTCTGAGCGGGAGGGCCGGAGCCTACAATAAGCAGTTCTTC.

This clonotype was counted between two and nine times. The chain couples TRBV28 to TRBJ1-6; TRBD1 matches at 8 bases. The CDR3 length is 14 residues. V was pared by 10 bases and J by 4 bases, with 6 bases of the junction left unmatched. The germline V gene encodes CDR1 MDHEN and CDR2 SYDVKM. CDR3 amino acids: CATWTGPYNSPLHF. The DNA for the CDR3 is TGTGCCACCTGGACAGGGCCATATAATTCACCCCTCCACTTT. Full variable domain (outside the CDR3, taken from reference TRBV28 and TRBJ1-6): DVKVTQSSRYLVKRTGEKVFLECVQDMDHENMFWYRQDPGLGLRLIYFSYDVKMKEKGDIPEGYSVSREKKERFSLILESASTNQTSMYLCATWTGPYNSPLHFGNGTRLTVT.

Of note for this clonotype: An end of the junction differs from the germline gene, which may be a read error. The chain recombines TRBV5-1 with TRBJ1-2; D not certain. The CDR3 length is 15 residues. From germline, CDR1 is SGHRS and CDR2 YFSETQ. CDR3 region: CASSSVDRNLYGYTF. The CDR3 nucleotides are TGTGCCAGCAGCTCCGTGGACCGAAACCTCTATGGCTACACCTTC.

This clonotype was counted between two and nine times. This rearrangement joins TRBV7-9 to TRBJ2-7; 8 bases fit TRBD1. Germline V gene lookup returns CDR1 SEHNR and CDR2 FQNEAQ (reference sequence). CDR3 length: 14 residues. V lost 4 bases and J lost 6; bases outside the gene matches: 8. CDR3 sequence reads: CASSSDRGRVEQYF. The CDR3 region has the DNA TGTGCCAGCAGCTCCGACAGGGGAAGGGTCGAGCAGTACTTC. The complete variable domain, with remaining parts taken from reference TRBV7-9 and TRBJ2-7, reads DTGVSQNPRHKITKRGQNVTFRCDPISEHNRLYWYRQTLGQGPEFLTYFQNEAQLEKSRLLSDRFSAERPKGSFSTLEIQRTEQGDSAMYLCASSSDRGRVEQYFGPGTRLTVT.

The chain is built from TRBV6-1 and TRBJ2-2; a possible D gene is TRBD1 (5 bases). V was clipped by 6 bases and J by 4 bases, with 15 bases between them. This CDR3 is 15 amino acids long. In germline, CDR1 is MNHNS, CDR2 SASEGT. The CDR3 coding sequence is TGTGCCAGCAGAGGAGTACAGGCATCCACCGGGGAGCTGTTTTTT. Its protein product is CASRGVQASTGELFF.

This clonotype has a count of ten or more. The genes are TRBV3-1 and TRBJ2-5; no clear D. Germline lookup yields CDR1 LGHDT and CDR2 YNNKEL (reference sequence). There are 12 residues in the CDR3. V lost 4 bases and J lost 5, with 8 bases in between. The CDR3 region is CASSPRLETQYF. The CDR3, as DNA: TGTGCCAGCAGCCCGCGATTGGAGACCCAGTACTTC.